What follows are 15 T cell receptor beta chains derived from one specimen sequenced in a study of blood T cell repertoires in COVID-19. Using immunoSEQ multiplex PCR, the repertoire was profiled, and TCRdb retains in-frame clones only, with some absent. The sample yields 250,000 to 350,000 clones, about 88% seen once. Sequencing was performed on peripheral blood. The receptors derive from a woman aged 55-70 years with acute or convalescent COVID-19.

The chain uses TRBV30 and TRBJ1-6; the D is unclear. V was shortened by 6 bases and J by 9 bases, with 9 bases between the two germline ends. The CDR3 has 11 residues. Germline CDR1 GTSNPN, CDR2 SVGIG (reference sequence). CDR3 DNA: TGTGCCTGCTCGGGGAGTTCACCCCTCCACTTT. It encodes CACSGSSPLHF.

The chain links TRBV4-3 to TRBJ2-5; 9 nucleotides match TRBD1. Losses at the gene ends were 1 base for V and 5 bases for J; bases not matched to a gene: 2. This CDR3 has 14 amino acids. Germline CDR1 LGHNA, CDR2 YSLEER. CDR3 in amino acids: CASSQGQGVETQYF. CDR3 DNA sequence: TGCGCCAGCAGCCAAGGACAGGGGGTCGAGACCCAGTACTTC.

CDR3 nucleotide sequence: TGTGCCAGCAGCCTCGACAGGAACACTGAAGCTTTCTTT. It specifies CASSLDRNTEAFF. V is TRBV7-2 and J is TRBJ1-1, with D perhaps TRBD1 (5 bases). The CDR3 consists of 13 residues. Trimming took off 5 bases at V and 1 base at J, with 8 bases between the two ends. Germline V gene sequence: CDR1 SGHTA, CDR2 FQGNSA.

The V and J genes are TRBV27 and TRBJ2-7; 9 nucleotides align to TRBD1. The length of the CDR3 is 14 residues. V lost 5 bases and J lost 3; bases outside the gene matches: 5. Germline V gene sequence: CDR1 MNHEY, CDR2 SMNVEV (reference sequence). The CDR3 nucleotides read TGTGCCAGCAGTCCCGGGACAGGGCTCTACGAGCAGTACTTC. This codes for CASSPGTGLYEQYF.

The rearrangement uses TRBV5-1 and TRBJ2-2, with 11 bases aligning to TRBD1. CDR3 length equals 18 residues. The germline CDR1 and CDR2 sequences are SGHRS and YFSETQ. The trim removed 5 bases at V and 2 bases at J, leaving 11 bases unmatched. The chain's CDR3 is CASRTHEGQGVNTGELFF. In DNA form, the CDR3 reads TGCGCCAGCAGGACACATGAGGGACAGGGGGTAAACACCGGGGAGCTGTTTTTT.

This chain connects TRBV7-9 to TRBJ2-1; a weak D match, TRBD1 (6 bases). The CDR3 runs to 17 residues. Per the germline V gene, CDR1 is SEHNR and CDR2 is FQNEAQ (reference sequence). V was shortened by 5 bases and J by 8 bases, with 25 bases between the two germline ends. The CDR3 loop is CASSRLGQPNLRHEQFF. The CDR3 DNA reads as TGTGCCAGCAGCCGGCTTGGACAGCCGAACCTTAGGCATGAGCAGTTCTTC.

V and J are TRBV5-1 and TRBJ2-7, with 7 bases lining up with TRBD2. CDR1 and CDR2 from the germline V gene are SGHRS and YFSETQ. After removal of 0 bases from V and 3 bases from J, the junction contained 3 bases not matched to a gene. There are 14 residues in the CDR3. DNA of the CDR3: TGCGCCAGCAGCTTGGGGGCTAGCGGCTACGAGCAGTACTTC. It encodes CASSLGASGYEQYF.

The genes are TRBV11-2 and TRBJ2-7; TRBD2 matches at 9 bases. CDR3 length equals 14 residues. With V trimmed by 1 base and J by 2 bases, 0 bases remained unmatched. Germline V gene lookup returns CDR1 SGHAT and CDR2 FQNNGV. CDR3 region: CASSLASGAYEQYF. In DNA form, the CDR3 reads TGTGCCAGCAGCTTAGCTAGCGGGGCCTACGAGCAGTACTTC. The variable domain in full, with the rest retrieved from reference TRBV11-2 and TRBJ2-7, is EAGVAQSPRYKIIEKRQSVAFWCNPISGHATLYWYQQILGQGPKLLIQFQNNGVVDDSQLPKDRFSAERLKGVDSTLKIQPAKLEDSAVYLCASSLASGAYEQYFGPGTRLTVT.

Remarks on this clone: One end of the junction is discordant with germline, which a read error may explain. The V call is TRBV7-9, the J call TRBJ2-7; 9 nucleotides align to TRBD2. This CDR3 has 15 amino acids. Looked up from germline, CDR1 is SEHNR and CDR2 is FQNEAQ (reference sequence). CDR3: CASSSDSGGPPKGHF. CDR3 nucleotide sequence: TGTGCCAGCAGCTCCGATAGCGGGGGACCTCCTAAGGGGCACTTC.

This clone was found once. The chain is built from TRBV7-8 and TRBJ1-2; TRBD1 matches 7 bases. CDR3 length: 14 amino acids. With V trimmed by 5 bases and J by 1 base, 4 bases remained unmatched. Germline lookup yields CDR1 SGHVS and CDR2 FQNEAQ. CDR3 sequence: CASSPGQLNYGYTF. The CDR3 nucleotides are TGTGCCAGCAGCCCGGGACAGCTTAACTATGGCTACACCTTC.

The CDR3 is CASSPDRAAYNEQFF. CDR3 DNA sequence: TGTGCCAGCAGCCCGGACAGGGCGGCCTACAATGAGCAGTTCTTC. The chain combines TRBV5-4 with TRBJ2-1; TRBD1 matches at 8 bases. This CDR3 has 15 residues. The J segment lost 2 bases and the V segment lost 4 bases, leaving 5 bases of the junction unmatched. Germline CDR1 reads SGHNT; CDR2 reads YYREEE (reference sequence).

The chain carries TRBV2 and TRBJ2-7; D might be TRBD2 (5 bases). V lost 4 bases and J 6 bases, leaving 13 bases between the germline ends. Germline V gene lookup returns CDR1 SNHLY and CDR2 FYNNEI. CDR3 length: 13 residues. The CDR3 nucleotides read TGTGCCAGCAGTGGGACTCAGTCATCCGAGCAGTACTTC. Protein: CASSGTQSSEQYF.

The chain has TRBV6-5 and TRBJ2-7; 7 nucleotides match TRBD1. The CDR3 covers 16 residues. Germline V lookup: CDR1 MNHEY, CDR2 SVGAGI. V lost 2 bases to trimming and J lost 5 bases; unmatched junction nucleotides: 12. The CDR3 here is CASSYDRQGRNHEQYF. The CDR3 region has the DNA TGTGCCAGCAGTTACGATCGACAGGGTAGAAACCACGAGCAGTACTTC.

This clone is a singleton in its sample. The rearrangement links TRBV29-1 to TRBJ2-3; TRBD1 is a possible D gene (5 bases). The CDR3 has 13 residues. V was pared by 3 bases and J by 2 bases, with 9 bases between. Germline V gene sequence: CDR1 SQVTM, CDR2 ANQGSEA. CDR3 residues: CSVEKQATDTQYF. In nucleotides, the CDR3 is TGCAGCGTTGAGAAACAGGCCACAGATACGCAGTATTTT.

The V and J genes are TRBV5-8 and TRBJ2-3; 8 bases are shared with TRBD2. V was clipped by 4 bases and J by 2 bases; unmatched bases: 15. CDR1 and CDR2 (germline): SGHTS, YDEGEE. The CDR3 loop spans 18 amino acids. In nucleotides, the CDR3 is TGTGCCAGCAGCGGGGTACTAGCGGCCCAGGATTACACAGATACGCAGTATTTT. Translating gives CASSGVLAAQDYTDTQYF.